What follows are 9 T cell receptor beta chains derived from one specimen sequenced in a study of shared clonotypes between healthy human individuals. Profiled with immunoSEQ multiplex PCR; TCRdb holds only in-frame clones, not every one. Of roughly 2 million clones listed, 90% to 95% are singletons. Sequenced material: naive CD4+ T cells sorted from blood. Sample subset: CD45RA+ positively selected. The receptors were gathered from a man between 18 and 35 years old in good health.

This clone was recorded a few times. The chain has TRBV2 and TRBJ1-2; 7 bases are a match to TRBD1. The trim removed 4 bases at V and 10 bases at J, leaving 9 bases unmatched. CDR3 length: 13 residues. The germline V gene encodes CDR1 SNHLY and CDR2 FYNNEI. The CDR3 loop is CASSAWTGVDYTF. The CDR3 DNA is TGTGCCAGCAGTGCATGGACAGGCGTAGACTACACCTTC.

This chain joins TRBV5-1 and TRBJ1-1; possibly TRBD1 for D (5 bases). There are 15 residues in the CDR3. The germline V gene encodes CDR1 SGHRS and CDR2 YFSETQ. Trimming shortened V by 4 bases and J by 0 bases, and 13 bases separated the two germline ends. The CDR3 spells CASSDEGLMNTEAFF. The CDR3 DNA follows: TGCGCCAGCAGCGATGAGGGGCTTATGAACACTGAAGCTTTCTTT.

This clone was recorded many times. The chain combines TRBV15 with TRBJ1-6; D unclear. V shed 0 bases and J shed 7 bases, with 10 bases lying between them. The germline gives CDR1 LNHNV, CDR2 YYDKDF (reference sequence). The CDR3 runs 15 residues. CDR3 region: CATSREITVNSPLHF. In DNA, the CDR3 is TGTGCCACCAGCAGAGAAATCACAGTCAATTCACCCCTCCACTTT.

J is TRBJ2-5 and V is TRBV27; the D gene is possibly TRBD1 (6 bases). The CDR3 is made up of 15 amino acids. CDR1 is MNHEY and CDR2 is SMNVEV in the germline V gene (reference sequence). Trimming stripped 5 bases from V and 2 bases from J, with 15 bases between. Here the CDR3 reads CASSPARTAQETQYF. For the CDR3, the DNA is TGTGCCAGCAGTCCCGCCCGGACAGCTCAAGAGACCCAGTACTTC.

The chain joins TRBV7-9 to TRBJ1-2; a possible D gene is TRBD1 (5 bases). The V gene lost 6 bases and the J gene lost 4 bases, with 15 bases spanning the gap. Germline V gene lookup returns CDR1 SEHNR and CDR2 FQNEAQ (reference sequence). CDR3 size: 14 residues. The CDR3 DNA reads as TGTGCCAGCAGAACCGGGACGGAACTCTATGGCTACACCTTC. Translating gives CASRTGTELYGYTF.

The chain combines TRBV5-6 with TRBJ2-5; possible D gene TRBD2, 6 bases. Per germline, CDR1 SGHDT and CDR2 YYEEEE. The CDR3 consists of 15 residues. V was pared by 4 bases and J by 4 bases, with 17 bases between. The CDR3 DNA follows: TGTGCCAGCAGCCTCCGGGGGTACGGGGGAGAGACCCAGTACTTC. Protein sequence: CASSLRGYGGETQYF.

V gene TRBV4-1 combines with J gene TRBJ2-3, with 10 bases fitting TRBD2. From germline, CDR1 is MGHRA and CDR2 YSYEKL. Losses at the gene ends were 1 base for V and 6 bases for J; bases not matched to a gene: 10. The CDR3 sequence is 17 residues long. This chain's CDR3 is CASSQATWGTSVDTQYF. For the CDR3, the DNA is TGCGCCAGCAGCCAAGCCACCTGGGGGACTAGCGTGGATACGCAGTATTTT.

V gene TRBV4-3 combines with J gene TRBJ2-3; D is uncertain. Germline CDR1 and CDR2: LGHNA and YSLEER. V was clipped by 0 bases and J by 15 bases, with 16 bases between them. There are 13 residues in the CDR3. The CDR3: CASSQDRLDRTYF. In DNA form, the CDR3 reads TGCGCCAGCAGCCAAGATAGGCTAGATAGAACATATTTT.

The chain recombines TRBV5-8 with TRBJ1-2; D is uncertain. V was shortened by 4 bases and J by 4 bases, with 8 bases between the two germline ends. The length of the CDR3 is 12 residues. Germline V gene lookup returns CDR1 SGHTS and CDR2 YDEGEE. The CDR3 is CASSRNIYGYTF. The CDR3 nucleotides are TGTGCCAGCAGCCGAAACATCTATGGCTACACCTTC.